The TCR beta chain described here comes from a study of OX40 agonist ivuxolimab in advanced cancers. Overall study: Ivuxolimab, an antibody acting as an agonist of OX40 (CD134), was used to treat patients. The dose-escalation cohort had hepatocellular carcinoma, melanoma, renal cell or head and neck cancer.

The sample holds one count of this clone. The antigen remains unidentified. Study-wide findings and caveats: Within 6 weeks, CD4+ and CD8+ blood T cells expanded clonally at 0.1 to 3.0 mg/kg.

V shed 5 bases and J shed 4 bases, with 9 bases lying between them. Germline V gene data show CDR1 as MDHEN and CDR2 as SYDVKM. This CDR3 region has 13 residues. Clones were read by immunoSEQ multiplex PCR, and TCRdb kept only the in-frame ones, dropping some. The sample consists of tens of thousands of clones, 91% of them appearing once. With baseline, cycle 4 day 1, and cycle 7 day 1 as timepoints, blood was sampled. The starting material was CD4+ or CD8+ T cells sorted from blood, obtained in a trial of the OX40 agonist ivuxolimab. This sequence originates from an adult with an advanced solid tumor such as melanoma, head and neck, liver or kidney cancer. V and J are TRBV28 and TRBJ1-5; D is ambiguous. Here the CDR3 reads CASSDPGNQPQHF. In DNA form, the CDR3 reads TGTGCCAGCAGTGATCCCGGGAATCAGCCCCAGCATTTT.